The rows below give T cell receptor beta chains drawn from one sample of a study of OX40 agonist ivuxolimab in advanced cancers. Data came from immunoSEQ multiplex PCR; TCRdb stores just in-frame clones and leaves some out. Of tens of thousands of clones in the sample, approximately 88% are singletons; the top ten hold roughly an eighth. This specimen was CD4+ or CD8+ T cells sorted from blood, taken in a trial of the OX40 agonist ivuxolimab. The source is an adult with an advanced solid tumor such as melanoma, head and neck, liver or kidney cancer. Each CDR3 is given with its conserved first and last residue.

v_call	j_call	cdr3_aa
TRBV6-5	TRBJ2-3	CASSYGAGGVAQYF
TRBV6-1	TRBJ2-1	CASSEIRAGVFYNEQFF
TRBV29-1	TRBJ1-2	CSVELPGGDNYGYTF
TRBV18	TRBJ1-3	CASSAMRQRSMSHGNTIYF
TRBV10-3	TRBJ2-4	CAISDNSGAKNIQYF
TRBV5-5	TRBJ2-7	CASSIDRGRGYEQYF
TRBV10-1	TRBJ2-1	CASSESKRSSYNEQFF
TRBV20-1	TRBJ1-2	CSARGQGGYTF
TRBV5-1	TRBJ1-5	CASSLVGGVGQPQHF
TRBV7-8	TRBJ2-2	CASSLLGRGPGELFF
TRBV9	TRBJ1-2	CASSAPGTGGIGYTF
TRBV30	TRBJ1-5	CAWGGQYNSNQPQHF
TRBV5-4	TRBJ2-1	CASSLTSSYNEQFF
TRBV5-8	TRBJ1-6	CASTPVPGSSPLHF
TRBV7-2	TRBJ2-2	CASSQTSGRAGELFF
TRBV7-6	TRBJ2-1	CASSSMDNEQFF
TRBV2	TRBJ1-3	CASSWTGPGGNTIYF
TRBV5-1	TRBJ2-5	CASSAAGGQETQYF
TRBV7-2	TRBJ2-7	CASSLAWRGEQYF
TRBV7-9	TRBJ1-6	CASSPTGGADSPLHF
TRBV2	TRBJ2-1	CASSALTMKQFF
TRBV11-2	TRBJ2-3	CASSPRGLTRDTQYF
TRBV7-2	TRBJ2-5	CASSLWGTQYF
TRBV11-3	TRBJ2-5	CASSFRGAETQYF
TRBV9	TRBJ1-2	CASSGRLGRGYGYTF
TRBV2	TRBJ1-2	CATEQGENYGYTF
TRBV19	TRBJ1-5	CASSRGQGAFQPQHF
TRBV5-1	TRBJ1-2	CASSWTDFNYGYTF
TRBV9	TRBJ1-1	CASSGIPGSEAFF
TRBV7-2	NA	CASSPTPAGTSGSHEQYF
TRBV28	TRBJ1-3	CASSLSLSGNTIYF
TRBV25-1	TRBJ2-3	CASSGWGAIDTQYF
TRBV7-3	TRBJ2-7	CASSLTGKVSIYEQYF
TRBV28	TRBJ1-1	CASSTSLNTEAFF
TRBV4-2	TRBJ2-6	CASSQAPTGSGANVLTF
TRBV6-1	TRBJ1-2	CASSESVQGDASYTF
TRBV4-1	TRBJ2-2	CASSQDPWTGSGELFF
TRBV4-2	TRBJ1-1	CASSLAGGLNTEAFF
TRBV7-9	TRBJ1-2	CASSPALDVYGYTF
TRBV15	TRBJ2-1	CATSRPILDYNEQFF
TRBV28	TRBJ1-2	CASRTDTNYGYTF
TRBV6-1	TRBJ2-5	CASSERDRAQETQYF
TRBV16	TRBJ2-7	CASSQSQEGQGRDEQYF
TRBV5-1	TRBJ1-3	CASSLSLGISGNTIYF
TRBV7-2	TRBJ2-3	CASSPLGGLAGQSTDTQYF
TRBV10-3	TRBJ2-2	CAISAAGAGALNTGELFF
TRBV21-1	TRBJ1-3	CASSMDRAGNTIYF
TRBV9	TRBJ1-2	CASSDSQGNYGYTF
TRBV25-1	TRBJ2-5	CASSPRTGVGETQYF
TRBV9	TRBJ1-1	CASSATEGTSKTFF
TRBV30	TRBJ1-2	CAWSPTGQGTYGYTF
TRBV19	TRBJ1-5	CASSIFMRPQHF